The 16 T cell receptor beta chains presented below share a single source sample, sequenced in a study of T cell responses to AZD1222 COVID-19 vaccine. Assay used: immunoSEQ multiplex PCR; TCRdb lists only in-frame clones, some missing. The sample has about 110,000 clones, around 84% seen once. Source: peripheral blood, taken on day 0 of AZD1222 vaccination. The receptors stem from an adult in good health.

This chain uses TRBV10-3 with TRBJ1-5, with D perhaps matching TRBD1 (5 bases). Germline V lookup: CDR1 ENHRY, CDR2 SYGVKD. This CDR3 is built from 14 residues. The V end was cut by 8 bases, the J end by 3 bases, with 14 bases between. The CDR3 nucleotides read TGTGCCATCTCAGTAGGGGAGATCAATCAGCCCCAGCATTTT. It translates to CAISVGEINQPQHF.

This chain connects TRBV19 to TRBJ2-3, with 7 bases aligning to TRBD2. The ends lost 6 bases at V and 0 bases at J; junction bases unmatched: 9. The germline V gene has CDR1 LNHDA and CDR2 SQIVND (reference sequence). The CDR3 spans 16 residues. CDR3 residues: CASRSLSSGSTDTQYF. CDR3 in DNA: TGTGCCAGTAGGTCCCTAAGTAGCGGGAGCACAGATACGCAGTATTTT. Drawing the rest from reference TRBV19 and TRBJ2-3, the complete variable domain is DGGITQSPKYLFRKEGQNVTLSCEQNLNHDAMYWYRQDPGQGLRLIYYSQIVNDFQKGDIAEGYSVSREKKESFPLTVTSAQKNPTAFYLCASRSLSSGSTDTQYFGPGTRLTVL.

The chain links TRBV30 to TRBJ1-5; D remains unclear. V lost 2 bases and J 7 bases, leaving 12 bases between the germline ends. The CDR3 is 13 residues long. Per germline, CDR1 GTSNPN and CDR2 SVGIG (reference sequence). The CDR3: CAWSKGWGQPQHF. For the CDR3, the DNA is TGTGCCTGGAGTAAGGGATGGGGACAGCCCCAGCATTTT.

The genes are TRBV10-1 and TRBJ2-7; D not certain. V lost 7 bases and J 0 bases, leaving 16 bases between the germline ends. Looked up from germline, CDR1 is WNHNN and CDR2 is SYGVQD (reference sequence). This CDR3 has 15 amino acids. CDR3 bases: TGCGCCAGCATTTTCCAGTGTTTACCCTCCTACGAGCAGTACTTC. This encodes CASIFQCLPSYEQYF.

In nucleotides, the CDR3 is TGTGCCACCAGTGACAGGGGAAATCGAGAGACCCAGTACTTC. Its protein is CATSDRGNRETQYF. V is TRBV24-1 and J is TRBJ2-5; tentative D call: TRBD1 (6 bases). The CDR3 extends over 14 amino acids. Germline V CDR1 and CDR2: KGHDR, SFDVKD. Trimming took off 4 bases at V and 4 bases at J, with 12 bases between the two ends.

This chain connects TRBV6-1 to TRBJ2-3, with unresolved D. Germline V gives CDR1 MNHNS, CDR2 SASEGT. The CDR3 length is 12 residues. Between the trimmed V and J ends, which lost 2 bases and 6 bases, there was a span of 6 bases. CDR3 sequence reads: CASSELRDTQYF. The CDR3 coding sequence is TGTGCCAGCAGTGAACTCAGGGATACGCAGTATTTT.

The V and J genes are TRBV30 and TRBJ1-4; tentative D call: TRBD1 (6 bases). This CDR3 has 17 amino acids. Trimming took off 0 bases at V and 2 bases at J, with 16 bases between the two ends. Looked up from germline, CDR1 is GTSNPN and CDR2 is SVGIG (reference sequence). Here the CDR3 DNA reads TGTGCCTGGAGTGTGGGGGGCCCCACCGGGACTAATGAAAAACTGTTTTTT. This gives the protein CAWSVGGPTGTNEKLFF.

A single count supports this clone. The genes are TRBV19 and TRBJ1-4; 7 bases line up with TRBD1. J was trimmed by 5 bases and V by 6 bases; bases with no gene match: 9. Looked up from germline, CDR1 is LNHDA and CDR2 is SQIVND (reference sequence). This CDR3 spans 15 amino acids. The CDR3 coding sequence is TGTGCCAGTAGCCTCCAGGGGGGAGCCAATGAAAAACTGTTTTTT. It yields the protein CASSLQGGANEKLFF.

There are a few counts of this clone. The genes are TRBV4-3 and TRBJ2-7; the D is unclear. The CDR3 sequence is 16 residues long. CDR1 is LGHNA, CDR2 YSLEER, per germline. Trimming stripped 1 base from V and 3 bases from J, with 16 bases between. In DNA, the CDR3 is TGCGCCAGCAGCCAAGGACCGGGCCCAAGAGTCTACGAGCAGTACTTC. It specifies CASSQGPGPRVYEQYF.

The rearrangement links TRBV6-6 to TRBJ1-5; 8 nucleotides match TRBD1. In germline, CDR1 is MNHNY, CDR2 SVGAGI (reference sequence). CDR3 length equals 14 residues. J gave up 2 bases and V 6 bases, and 3 bases lay outside the gene matches. The CDR3: CASREDRGNQPQHF. CDR3 DNA: TGTGCCAGCAGGGAGGACAGGGGCAATCAGCCCCAGCATTTT.

This chain links TRBV6-9 with TRBJ2-2, with TRBD1 identical over 8 bases. CDR1 and CDR2 (germline): MNHGY, SVAAGI. The CDR3 extends over 15 amino acids. J gave up 4 bases and V 4 bases, and 5 bases lay outside the gene matches. CDR3 sequence (DNA): TGTGCCAGCAGTTTACGGACAGGGAGCACCGGGGAGCTGTTTTTT. It translates to CASSLRTGSTGELFF.

The rearrangement joins TRBV6-5 to TRBJ1-1, with unresolved D. The CDR3 loop spans 14 amino acids. The V end was cut by 4 bases, the J end by 3 bases, with 12 bases between. Germline-derived CDR1 and CDR2 are MNHEY and SVGAGI. In DNA form, the CDR3 reads TGTGCCAGCAGTTTTTCGGAGTCGGACACTGAAGCTTTCTTT. Its translation: CASSFSESDTEAFF.

The chain combines TRBV6-5 with TRBJ2-4, with D tentatively TRBD1 or TRBD2 (5 bases each). The CDR3 has 14 amino acids. Germline assignment: CDR1 MNHEY and CDR2 SVGAGI. Trimming shortened V by 9 bases and J by 3 bases, and 15 bases separated the two germline ends. CDR3 coding DNA: TGTGCCAGTAGGGTAGGGGCGGGCAAAAACATTCAGTACTTC. It encodes CASRVGAGKNIQYF.

The chain uses TRBV2 and TRBJ2-7, with a possible D match to TRBD1 (6 bases). V was trimmed by 3 bases and J by 10 bases, leaving 10 bases between them. Looked up from germline, CDR1 is SNHLY and CDR2 is FYNNEI. This CDR3 is 11 amino acids long. This chain's CDR3 is CASSDQGSQYF. In nucleotides, the CDR3 is TGTGCCAGCAGTGACCAGGGGAGTCAGTACTTC.

The chain joins TRBV6-6 to TRBJ2-2; maybe TRBD1 (5 bases). V shed 2 bases and J shed 2 bases, with 9 bases lying between them. CDR3 length: 15 residues. Germline lookup yields CDR1 MNHNY and CDR2 SVGAGI (reference sequence). CDR3 bases: TGTGCCAGCAGTTACCAGGGTGATAACACCGGGGAGCTGTTTTTT. This translates into CASSYQGDNTGELFF.

The V gene is TRBV19, the J gene TRBJ2-7, with 10 bases that match TRBD1. V was pared by 6 bases and J by 1 base, with 6 bases of the junction left unmatched. CDR3 length: 15 amino acids. CDR1 is LNHDA, CDR2 SQIVND, per germline (reference sequence). The CDR3 DNA reads TGTGCCAGTAGCCATTGGACAGGGGGTTCCTACGAGCAGTACTTC. Translating gives CASSHWTGGSYEQYF.